This TCR beta chain was recovered during a study of blood T cell repertoires in COVID-19. Study-level background: Sources were T cells, B-cell-depleted T cells, or PBMCs; the material itself was cDNA or gDNA.

V lost 3 bases and J 6 bases, leaving 12 bases between the germline ends. Germline V lookup: CDR1 KGHSH, CDR2 LQKENI. The CDR3 has 15 amino acids. The assay was immunoSEQ multiplex PCR, and TCRdb's table has in-frame clones only and misses some. Of about 240,000 clones listed, around 86% are singletons. The chain carries TRBV18 and TRBJ1-6; no definite D call. The sequence was obtained from a man of 80 years or more with acute or convalescent COVID-19. Sample: peripheral blood. The CDR3 nucleotides are TGTGCCAGCTCACCGAGCGCAGGAGGTAATTCACCCCTCCACTTT. Translating gives CASSPSAGGNSPLHF.